These T cell receptor beta chains were read from a single sample in a study of blood T cell repertoires in COVID-19. Clones were sequenced by immunoSEQ multiplex PCR, and TCRdb holds only the in-frame ones, with some missing. The sample consists of some 150,000 clones, around four fifths of them appearing once. Sample: peripheral blood. The source is a middle-aged man who had recovered from COVID-19. Each CDR3 is given with its conserved first and last residue. The D gene is left open where the match is weak. Not every row has a clone size; where given, it reads once, few, many or a size class.

j_gene: TRBJ2-5
d_gene: TRBD1
abundance: few
v_gene: TRBV7-2
CDR3aa: CASSPATGAAQETQYF
CDR3nt: TGTGCCAGCAGCCCAGCGACAGGGGCGGCTCAAGAGACCCAGTACTTC

j_gene: TRBJ1-5
d_gene: NA
abundance: few
v_gene: TRBV19
CDR3aa: CAVASGGNQPQHF
CDR3nt: TGTGCCGTCGCGTCGGGGGGTAATCAGCCCCAGCATTTT

j_gene: TRBJ1-1
d_gene: NA
abundance: NA
v_gene: TRBV12-5
CDR3aa: CASGLGAGNTEAFF
CDR3nt: TGTGCTAGTGGTTTGGGGGCCGGGAACACTGAAGCTTTCTTT

j_gene: TRBJ2-1
d_gene: NA
abundance: NA
v_gene: TRBV6-5
CDR3aa: CASSYGDSRGDEQFF
CDR3nt: TGTGCCAGCAGTTACGGGGACTCTCGAGGGGATGAGCAGTTCTTC

j_gene: TRBJ2-7
d_gene: TRBD1
abundance: NA
v_gene: TRBV6-2/TRBV6-3
CDR3aa: CASSYAGTASYEQYF
CDR3nt: TGTGCCAGCAGTTACGCAGGGACAGCCTCCTACGAGCAGTACTTC

j_gene: TRBJ1-6
d_gene: NA
abundance: NA
v_gene: TRBV7-8
CDR3aa: CASSLSRSYNSPLHF
CDR3nt: TGTGCCAGCAGCCTGAGTAGATCCTATAATTCACCCCTCCACTTT

j_gene: TRBJ1-4
d_gene: NA
abundance: NA
v_gene: TRBV3-1/TRBV3-2
CDR3aa: CASSQSSGEKLFF
CDR3nt: TGTGCCAGCAGCCAGAGCTCCGGGGAAAAACTGTTTTTT

j_gene: TRBJ1-5
d_gene: NA
abundance: NA
v_gene: TRBV2
CDR3aa: CASSVLPGGVLQPQHF
CDR3nt: TGTGCCAGCAGTGTCTTACCTGGAGGTGTACTACAGCCCCAGCATTTT

j_gene: TRBJ2-2
d_gene: NA
abundance: NA
v_gene: TRBV29-1
CDR3aa: CSVEMTATTGELFF
CDR3nt: TGCAGCGTTGAAATGACAGCGACGACCGGGGAGCTGTTTTTT

j_gene: TRBJ2-4
d_gene: NA
abundance: NA
v_gene: TRBV27
CDR3aa: CASRGASQNIQYF
CDR3nt: TGTGCCAGCAGGGGGGCGTCACAAAACATTCAGTACTTC

j_gene: TRBJ2-1
d_gene: NA
abundance: few
v_gene: TRBV7-9
CDR3aa: CASSFSGQTEQFF
CDR3nt: TGTGCCAGCAGCTTCTCAGGACAGACTGAGCAGTTCTTC

j_gene: TRBJ1-2
d_gene: TRBD1
abundance: NA
v_gene: TRBV27
CDR3aa: CASSRLGQGAYGYTF
CDR3nt: TGTGCCAGCAGTCGCCTGGGACAGGGGGCCTATGGCTACACCTTC

j_gene: TRBJ2-5
d_gene: TRBD1
abundance: NA
v_gene: TRBV28
CDR3aa: CASSFDRAQETQYF
CDR3nt: TGTGCCAGCAGTTTTGACAGGGCCCAAGAGACCCAGTACTTC

j_gene: TRBJ2-5
d_gene: TRBD2
abundance: NA
v_gene: TRBV11-3
CDR3aa: CASSLGAGGPETQYF
CDR3nt: TGTGCCAGCAGCTTAGGAGCGGGAGGGCCGGAGACCCAGTACTTC

j_gene: TRBJ2-1
d_gene: TRBD1
abundance: NA
v_gene: TRBV27
CDR3aa: CASRGQGTYNEQFF
CDR3nt: TGTGCCAGCAGGGGACAGGGTACCTACAATGAGCAGTTCTTC

j_gene: TRBJ2-7
d_gene: NA
abundance: NA
v_gene: TRBV30
CDR3aa: CAWSGGRAHEQYF
CDR3nt: TGTGCCTGGAGCGGTGGCAGGGCCCACGAGCAGTACTTC

j_gene: TRBJ2-7
d_gene: TRBD1
abundance: few
v_gene: TRBV24-1
CDR3aa: CATYDRGHEQYF
CDR3nt: TGTGCCACCTATGACAGGGGTCACGAGCAGTACTTC

j_gene: TRBJ2-2
d_gene: TRBD2
abundance: NA
v_gene: TRBV24-1
CDR3aa: CATSGWGGTGELFF
CDR3nt: TGTGCCACCAGTGGTTGGGGGGGGACCGGGGAGCTGTTTTTT

j_gene: TRBJ2-3
d_gene: TRBD2
abundance: NA
v_gene: TRBV9
CDR3aa: CASSLTSGTDTQYF
CDR3nt: TGTGCCAGCAGCCTGACTAGCGGCACAGATACGCAGTATTTT

j_gene: TRBJ1-4
d_gene: TRBD1
abundance: NA
v_gene: TRBV7-9
CDR3aa: CASSRDRGGEKLFF
CDR3nt: TGTGCCAGCAGTCGAGACAGGGGGGGCGAAAAACTGTTTTTT

j_gene: TRBJ1-3
d_gene: TRBD1
abundance: NA
v_gene: TRBV7-8
CDR3aa: CASSLRDRVDTIYF
CDR3nt: TGTGCCAGCAGCTTAAGGGACAGGGTGGACACCATATATTTT

j_gene: TRBJ2-1
d_gene: TRBD1
abundance: NA
v_gene: TRBV2
CDR3aa: CASSEALGQGRNEQFF
CDR3nt: TGTGCCAGCAGTGAAGCCCTTGGACAGGGGCGTAATGAGCAGTTCTTC

j_gene: TRBJ1-4
d_gene: NA
abundance: few
v_gene: TRBV27
CDR3aa: CASSSSGAANEKLFF
CDR3nt: TGTGCCAGCAGTAGCTCTGGGGCCGCTAATGAAAAACTGTTTTTT

j_gene: TRBJ2-1
d_gene: NA
abundance: NA
v_gene: TRBV11-3
CDR3aa: CASSKLGGYNEQFF
CDR3nt: TGTGCCAGCAGCAAACTAGGAGGATACAATGAGCAGTTCTTC

j_gene: TRBJ2-7
d_gene: NA
abundance: NA
v_gene: TRBV6-5
CDR3aa: CASGLTESYEQYF
CDR3nt: TGTGCCAGCGGGTTGACAGAATCCTACGAGCAGTACTTC

j_gene: TRBJ2-7
d_gene: TRBD2
abundance: NA
v_gene: TRBV7-9
CDR3aa: CASSGGGGSLSYEQYF
CDR3nt: TGTGCCAGCAGCGGTGGTGGCGGGAGTCTTTCCTACGAGCAGTACTTC

j_gene: TRBJ2-3
d_gene: NA
abundance: NA
v_gene: TRBV7-2
CDR3aa: CASSLGGGADTQYF
CDR3nt: TGTGCCAGCAGCTTAGGCGGGGGCGCAGATACGCAGTATTTT

j_gene: TRBJ2-2
d_gene: TRBD2
abundance: NA
v_gene: TRBV9
CDR3aa: CASREGSLAGGTGELFF
CDR3nt: TGTGCCAGCAGGGAGGGATCGCTAGCGGGAGGAACCGGGGAGCTGTTTTTT

j_gene: TRBJ1-3
d_gene: NA
abundance: NA
v_gene: TRBV24-1
CDR3aa: CATSDAGSGNTIYF
CDR3nt: TGTGCCACCAGTGATGCAGGGTCTGGAAACACCATATATTTT

j_gene: TRBJ2-2
d_gene: NA
abundance: NA
v_gene: TRBV19
CDR3aa: CASKADRNTGELFF
CDR3nt: TGTGCCAGTAAGGCGGATCGTAACACCGGGGAGCTGTTTTTT

j_gene: TRBJ2-5
d_gene: NA
abundance: NA
v_gene: TRBV3-1/TRBV3-2
CDR3aa: CASSGPGLHTQYF
CDR3nt: TGTGCCAGCAGTGGGCCGGGACTTCACACCCAGTACTTC

j_gene: TRBJ1-1
d_gene: NA
abundance: once
v_gene: TRBV27
CDR3aa: CASSLRGSTTEAFF
CDR3nt: TGTGCCAGCAGTTTGCGGGGATCAACCACTGAAGCTTTCTTT

j_gene: TRBJ2-6
d_gene: NA
abundance: NA
v_gene: TRBV7-2
CDR3aa: CASSLEGAGANVLTF
CDR3nt: TGTGCCAGCAGCTTAGAAGGGGCTGGGGCCAACGTCCTGACTTTC

j_gene: TRBJ2-3
d_gene: NA
abundance: NA
v_gene: TRBV6-2/TRBV6-3
CDR3aa: CASSYSGGLYTQYF
CDR3nt: TGTGCCAGCAGTTACTCGGGGGGGCTGTATACGCAGTATTTT

j_gene: TRBJ1-3
d_gene: TRBD1
abundance: NA
v_gene: TRBV3-1/TRBV3-2
CDR3aa: CASSQDLGQGGLNTIYF
CDR3nt: TGTGCCAGCAGCCAAGATCTAGGACAGGGGGGCCTAAACACCATATATTTT

j_gene: TRBJ2-7
d_gene: NA
abundance: NA
v_gene: TRBV30
CDR3aa: CAWSPPVADEQYF
CDR3nt: TGTGCCTGGAGTCCCCCCGTGGCGGACGAGCAGTACTTC

j_gene: TRBJ2-3
d_gene: NA
abundance: once
v_gene: TRBV6-2/TRBV6-3
CDR3aa: CASSYSIAGDTQYF
CDR3nt: TGTGCCAGCAGTTACTCGATTGCGGGAGATACGCAGTATTTT

j_gene: TRBJ2-3
d_gene: NA
abundance: NA
v_gene: TRBV6-5
CDR3aa: CASSSSGTLSTDTQYF
CDR3nt: TGTGCCAGCAGTTCTTCCGGGACTCTGAGCACAGATACGCAGTATTTT

j_gene: TRBJ2-5
d_gene: NA
abundance: NA
v_gene: TRBV5-6
CDR3aa: CASSYSPTGSQETQYF
CDR3nt: TGTGCCAGCAGTTACAGCCCAACAGGGAGCCAAGAGACCCAGTACTTC

j_gene: TRBJ2-5
d_gene: NA
abundance: NA
v_gene: TRBV9
CDR3aa: CASSVEGGDETQYF
CDR3nt: TGTGCCAGCAGCGTAGAAGGTGGAGATGAGACCCAGTACTTC

j_gene: TRBJ1-4
d_gene: NA
abundance: NA
v_gene: TRBV5-1
CDR3aa: CASSTYIRATNEKLFF
CDR3nt: TGCGCCAGCAGCACATATATCCGGGCAACTAATGAAAAACTGTTTTTT

j_gene: TRBJ2-7
d_gene: NA
abundance: NA
v_gene: TRBV11-3
CDR3aa: CASSLDLGSSYEQYF
CDR3nt: TGTGCCAGCAGCTTAGATCTGGGCAGCTCCTACGAGCAGTACTTC